The 31 T cell receptor beta chains given below trace back to one sample, sequenced in a study of blood T cell repertoires in COVID-19. Repertoires were generated with immunoSEQ multiplex PCR, while TCRdb's copy carries only in-frame clones and drops some. The sample has under 400,000 clones, 65% to 90% seen once. Sequencing was performed on PBMCs or T cells enriched from blood (not recorded which). These TCRs come from a woman between 40 and 55 years old with acute COVID-19.

The chain carries TRBV6-1 and TRBJ2-1; D is uncertain. The CDR3 consists of 15 residues. Germline CDR1 and CDR2: MNHNS and SASEGT. The V end was cut by 0 bases, the J end by 6 bases, with 12 bases between. Here the CDR3 DNA reads TGTGCCAGCAGTGAAGCACAGTGGCCAGGCAATGAGCAGTTCTTC. This gives the protein CASSEAQWPGNEQFF.

This clone has more than one count but fewer than ten. The V call is TRBV5-4, the J call TRBJ2-3, with D uncertain. V lost 0 bases to trimming and J lost 2 bases, with 7 bases between them. In germline, CDR1 is SGHNT, CDR2 YYREEE (reference sequence). The CDR3 is made up of 14 amino acids. CDR3 loop: CASSLGQLTDTQYF. CDR3 bases: TGTGCCAGCAGCTTGGGCCAACTCACAGATACGCAGTATTTT.

This chain uses TRBV19 with TRBJ1-4; a possible D gene is TRBD1 (6 bases). The V end was cut by 4 bases, the J end by 5 bases, with 20 bases between. CDR1 LNHDA and CDR2 SQIVND come from the germline V gene (reference sequence). The CDR3 totals 17 residues. The CDR3 DNA follows: TGTGCCAGTAGTAAATGGACAGCTTTGAGGCAAAATGAAAAACTGTTTTTT. It specifies CASSKWTALRQNEKLFF.

The chain is built from TRBV27 and TRBJ2-3; 7 bases are shared with TRBD2. The germline gives CDR1 MNHEY, CDR2 SMNVEV (reference sequence). This CDR3 is built from 12 residues. Here the CDR3 DNA reads TGTGCATCAGCGGGAAGCACAGATACGCAGTATTTT. Protein: CASAGSTDTQYF.

The chain uses TRBV7-2 and TRBJ1-6; D ambiguous. CDR1 and CDR2 from the germline V gene are SGHTA and FQGNSA. The V and J ends lost 3 bases and 3 bases respectively, with 9 bases between them. CDR3 length: 15 residues. CDR3 residues: CASSFGRNYNSPLHF. CDR3 nucleotide sequence: TGTGCCAGCAGCTTCGGGAGGAACTATAATTCACCCCTCCACTTT.

The V call is TRBV6-5, the J call TRBJ2-2; D perhaps matches TRBD1 (6 bases). V was cut by 6 bases and J by 5 bases, with 13 bases left in between. Germline CDR1 is MNHEY and CDR2 is SVGAGI. The CDR3 totals 14 residues. CDR3 amino acids: CASRKQGYTGELFF. CDR3 coding DNA: TGTGCCAGCAGAAAACAGGGCTATACCGGGGAGCTGTTTTTT.

V usage is TRBV11-2 and J usage is TRBJ2-5, with 8 bases identical to TRBD1. The CDR3 length is 15 residues. V lost 7 bases and J lost 5; bases outside the gene matches: 12. Germline CDR1 SGHAT, CDR2 FQNNGV. The CDR3 sequence is CASTVRTGSKETQYF. Here the CDR3 DNA reads TGTGCCAGCACCGTTCGGACAGGGTCCAAGGAGACCCAGTACTTC.

The chain joins TRBV4-1 to TRBJ2-3; the match to TRBD2 covers 11 bases. The germline V gene encodes CDR1 MGHRA and CDR2 YSYEKL. The J segment lost 0 bases and the V segment lost 3 bases, leaving 5 bases of the junction unmatched. CDR3 length: 17 residues. The CDR3 loop reads CASSHGLAGTSTDTQYF. CDR3 nucleotides: TGCGCCAGCAGCCATGGACTAGCGGGTACTAGCACAGATACGCAGTATTTT.

The chain combines TRBV6-4 with TRBJ1-6; 8 nucleotides line up with TRBD1. CDR3 length equals 20 residues. CDR1 is MRHNA, CDR2 SNTAGT, per germline. The V segment lost 2 bases and the J segment 9 bases; nucleotides outside the gene matches: 21. This CDR3 reads CASSDRDRKTLNASGSPLHF. The CDR3 DNA reads TGTGCCAGCAGTGACAGGGACAGGAAGACTTTGAACGCGTCGGGTTCACCCCTCCACTTT.

The rearrangement uses TRBV28 and TRBJ2-7, with D maybe TRBD2 (6 bases). The germline CDR1 and CDR2 sequences are MDHEN and SYDVKM. The CDR3 consists of 16 residues. V was clipped by 5 bases and J by 7 bases, with 24 bases between them. CDR3 DNA sequence: TGTGCCAGCAGTCCGATAAAACTAGCTCCGAGGGGAGAGCAGTACTTC. Amino acid sequence: CASSPIKLAPRGEQYF.

The chain couples TRBV4-2 to TRBJ2-1; TRBD2 agrees at 7 bases. The CDR3 spans 15 residues. The V gene end was trimmed by 0 bases and the J gene end by 15 bases; junction bases not matched to a gene: 14. Germline CDR1 is LGHNA and CDR2 is YNFKEQ. In nucleotides, the CDR3 is TGTGCCAGCAGCCAAGATTGGTCTAGCGGAGGGGCTGGGTTCTTC. It encodes CASSQDWSSGGAGFF.

This clone is a singleton in its sample. This chain uses TRBV14 with TRBJ2-3; D is ambiguous. Trimming took 0 bases from V and 8 from J, leaving 12 bases between them. Looked up from germline, CDR1 is SGHDN and CDR2 is FVKESK. CDR3 length: 14 residues. CDR3 nucleotide sequence: TGTGCCAGCAGCCAAGACGGCCCCCGCGGTACGCAGTATTTT. This gives the protein CASSQDGPRGTQYF.

V and J are TRBV4-3 and TRBJ1-1; D is uncertain. V dropped 0 bases and J dropped 5 bases, with 10 bases sitting between them. The CDR3 spans 14 residues. The germline V gene encodes CDR1 LGHNA and CDR2 YSLEER. CDR3: CASSQDFGKTEAFF. The CDR3 region has the DNA TGCGCCAGCAGCCAAGATTTCGGGAAAACTGAAGCTTTCTTT.

This clone is a singleton in its sample. V gene TRBV6-5 combines with J gene TRBJ2-7, with 10 bases identical to TRBD1. Germline CDR1 is MNHEY and CDR2 is SVGAGI. V lost 6 bases and J lost 2; bases outside the gene matches: 7. The CDR3 extends over 15 amino acids. The CDR3 here is CASRTSGTGAYEQYF. As DNA, the CDR3 is TGTGCCAGCAGGACAAGCGGGACAGGGGCCTACGAGCAGTACTTC.

The genes are TRBV29-1 and TRBJ2-1; 7 nucleotides match TRBD2. The V gene's germline CDR1 is SQVTM and CDR2 ANQGSEA. The V and J ends lost 6 bases and 2 bases, in that order; junction bases with no gene match: 7. This CDR3 spans 14 amino acids. In DNA form, the CDR3 reads TGCAGCGTCCACCGGGCGGGGGCCTACAATGAGCAGTTCTTC. This sequence encodes CSVHRAGAYNEQFF.

This clone has just one count. This sequence joins TRBV20-1 and TRBJ2-3; the D gene is possibly TRBD1 (5 bases). V dropped 3 bases and J dropped 1 base, with 20 bases sitting between them. CDR1 is DFQATT and CDR2 is SNEGSKA in the germline V gene (reference sequence). The CDR3 loop spans 17 amino acids. CDR3 DNA: TGCAGTGCTAGTTCAGTAACAGGTCACCTGGGCACAGATACGCAGTATTTT. It encodes CSASSVTGHLGTDTQYF.

The chain joins TRBV6-6 to TRBJ1-5; TRBD1 agrees at 8 bases. J lost 0 bases, V lost 2 bases, and 3 bases had no gene match. The CDR3 is made up of 16 amino acids. Germline CDR1 is MNHNY and CDR2 is SVGAGI (reference sequence). The CDR3 coding sequence is TGTGCCAGCAGTTACCCCGGACAGGGTAGCAATCAGCCCCAGCATTTT. It yields the protein CASSYPGQGSNQPQHF.

The genes are TRBV3-1 (or the pseudogene TRBV3-2) and TRBJ2-1, with TRBD1 matching over 12 bases. Germline CDR1 LGHDT, CDR2 YNNKEL (reference sequence). The CDR3 loop spans 20 amino acids. The J segment lost 4 bases and the V segment lost 3 bases, leaving 16 bases of the junction unmatched. This CDR3 reads CASSQGFRDRGRRGYNEQFF. DNA of the CDR3: TGTGCCAGCAGCCAGGGATTCCGGGACAGGGGGCGGCGTGGTTACAATGAGCAGTTCTTC.

This clone occurred a few times. V usage is TRBV28 and J usage is TRBJ2-1, with 14 bases aligning to TRBD2. Per the germline V gene, CDR1 is MDHEN and CDR2 is SYDVKM. J was trimmed by 10 bases and V by 8 bases; bases with no gene match: 7. The CDR3 has 14 residues. The CDR3 is CASRRLAGGLEQFF. CDR3 DNA: TGTGCCAGCCGACGACTAGCGGGAGGGTTGGAGCAGTTCTTC. Full variable domain (missing parts from reference TRBV28 and TRBJ2-1): DVKVTQSSRYLVKRTGEKVFLECVQDMDHENMFWYRQDPGLGLRLIYFSYDVKMKEKGDIPEGYSVSREKKERFSLILESASTNQTSMYLCASRRLAGGLEQFFGPGTRLTVL.

The chain links TRBV2 to TRBJ1-2; D is ambiguous. The CDR3 covers 16 residues. Germline V lookup: CDR1 SNHLY, CDR2 FYNNEI. The V gene lost 6 bases and the J gene lost 2 bases, with 19 bases spanning the gap. CDR3 sequence: CASSPGKGGGNYGYTF. The CDR3 region has the DNA TGTGCCAGCAGCCCGGGAAAGGGAGGTGGGAACTATGGCTACACCTTC.

This chain joins TRBV7-6 and TRBJ1-2; the D gene is possibly TRBD1 (6 bases). Germline V gene data show CDR1 as SGHVS and CDR2 as FNYEAQ. V lost 0 bases and J lost 4, with 12 bases in between. The CDR3 totals 15 residues. As DNA, the CDR3 is TGTGCCAGCAGCTTAGCGGCAGGGGCGGCCTATGGCTACACCTTC. As protein: CASSLAAGAAYGYTF.

The rearrangement uses TRBV9 and TRBJ2-3; 7 nucleotides align to TRBD2. The CDR3 has 17 residues. Trimming removed 0 bases from V and 1 base from J; junction bases left unmatched: 8. Germline V lookup: CDR1 SGDLS, CDR2 YYNGEE. The CDR3: CASSVGPAGIRTDTQYF. CDR3 in DNA: TGTGCCAGCAGCGTAGGTCCAGCGGGGATACGCACAGATACGCAGTATTTT.

Ten or more counts support this clone. This rearrangement joins TRBV6-5 to TRBJ1-2, with TRBD1 as a possible D gene (6 bases). Germline V gene data show CDR1 as MNHEY and CDR2 as SVGAGI. CDR3 length equals 14 residues. Trimming pared 8 bases from V and 0 bases from J, leaving 13 bases between. CDR3 in amino acids: CASEQGEANYGYTF. The DNA of the CDR3 is TGTGCCAGCGAACAGGGCGAAGCTAACTATGGCTACACCTTC.

The genes are TRBV7-2 and TRBJ1-3; 8 nucleotides align to TRBD1. V was clipped by 1 base and J by 0 bases; unmatched bases: 5. CDR1 and CDR2 (germline): SGHTA, FQGNSA. The CDR3 is made up of 17 amino acids. Written as DNA, the CDR3 is TGTGCCAGCAGCTTAGGAGGACAGGGATACTCTGGAAACACCATATATTTT. Translated: CASSLGGQGYSGNTIYF.

The V and J genes are TRBV2 and TRBJ1-2; TRBD1 matches 12 bases. CDR1 is SNHLY, CDR2 FYNNEI, per germline. CDR3 length: 18 amino acids. J gave up 7 bases and V 5 bases, and 17 bases lay outside the gene matches. CDR3 sequence reads: CASSRDVVGQGARVGYTF. The DNA for the CDR3 is TGTGCCAGCAGTAGAGACGTGGTGGGACAGGGGGCCCGAGTTGGCTACACCTTC.

The chain joins TRBV28 to TRBJ1-1; D is ambiguous. The CDR3 is made up of 15 amino acids. Between the trimmed V and J ends, which lost 10 bases and 0 bases, there was a span of 18 bases. Germline lookup yields CDR1 MDHEN and CDR2 SYDVKM. CDR3 loop: CAILGSGLVNTEAFF. The CDR3 region has the DNA TGTGCCATCCTGGGTAGTGGGCTCGTGAACACTGAAGCTTTCTTT. Supplemented by reference TRBV28 and TRBJ1-1, the full variable domain reads DVKVTQSSRYLVKRTGEKVFLECVQDMDHENMFWYRQDPGLGLRLIYFSYDVKMKEKGDIPEGYSVSREKKERFSLILESASTNQTSMYLCAILGSGLVNTEAFFGQGTRLTVV.

V gene TRBV11-2 combines with J gene TRBJ2-3, with 10 bases fitting TRBD2. The CDR3 consists of 18 residues. The germline V gene encodes CDR1 SGHAT and CDR2 FQNNGV. The J segment lost 2 bases and the V segment lost 7 bases, leaving 15 bases of the junction unmatched. The CDR3 spells CASTLNRVAGGITDTQYF. The CDR3 DNA sequence: TGTGCCAGCACCCTCAATCGGGTAGCGGGGGGTATCACAGATACGCAGTATTTT.

The chain uses TRBV28 and TRBJ2-3; no firm D call. Germline assignment: CDR1 MDHEN and CDR2 SYDVKM. The CDR3 length is 12 residues. The V and J ends lost 4 bases and 7 bases respectively, with 9 bases between them. CDR3: CASSSSRNTQYF. The CDR3 DNA is TGTGCCAGCAGTTCCTCGAGGAATACGCAGTATTTT.

In this sample, this clone turned up once. The chain links TRBV6-5 to TRBJ2-1; the match to TRBD2 covers 13 bases. J was trimmed by 10 bases and V by 6 bases; bases with no gene match: 6. The CDR3 runs 14 residues. The germline gives CDR1 MNHEY, CDR2 SVGAGI. The chain's CDR3 is CASRYGLAGEEQFF. The CDR3 DNA sequence: TGTGCCAGCAGATACGGACTAGCGGGAGAGGAGCAGTTCTTC.

This CDR3 reads CASSLVGYGYTF. The DNA for the CDR3 is TGTGCCAGCAGCTTAGTCGGTTATGGCTACACCTTC. The chain couples TRBV7-2 to TRBJ1-2; D gene ambiguous. The CDR3 consists of 12 residues. The germline V gene has CDR1 SGHTA and CDR2 FQGNSA. The V end was cut by 1 base, the J end by 5 bases, with 5 bases between.

The genes are TRBV6-2 or TRBV6-3 and TRBJ2-2, with D perhaps TRBD1 (7 bases). V was trimmed by 6 bases and J by 4 bases, leaving 15 bases between them. The CDR3 length is 15 residues. Germline CDR1 is MNHEY and CDR2 is SVGEGT. CDR3 in DNA: TGTGCCAGCAGCCGAGCGCGGGACAGCACCGGGGAGCTGTTTTTT. As protein: CASSRARDSTGELFF.